The clone carrying this TCR beta chain was seen ten or more times. One junction end disagrees with the germline gene, perhaps due to a read error. In TCRdb, the RT-PCR reads were re-called with MiXCR into one record per CDR3 protein. This table holds almost 700,000 distinct CDR3 sequences, more than 13% found once. In germline, CDR1 is MNHEY, CDR2 SMNVEV (reference sequence). CDR3 length: 14 amino acids. The TCR was taken from a female donor in good health, serving as a healthy control. The V and J genes are TRBV27 and TRBJ1-2; D possibly corresponds to TRBD1 (6 bases). Sequenced input: memory CD4+ T cells from blood. This CDR3 is CASSLSGTIIVYTF. The DNA of the CDR3 is TGTGCCAGCAGTCTATCCGGGACAATTATCGTCTACACCTTC.